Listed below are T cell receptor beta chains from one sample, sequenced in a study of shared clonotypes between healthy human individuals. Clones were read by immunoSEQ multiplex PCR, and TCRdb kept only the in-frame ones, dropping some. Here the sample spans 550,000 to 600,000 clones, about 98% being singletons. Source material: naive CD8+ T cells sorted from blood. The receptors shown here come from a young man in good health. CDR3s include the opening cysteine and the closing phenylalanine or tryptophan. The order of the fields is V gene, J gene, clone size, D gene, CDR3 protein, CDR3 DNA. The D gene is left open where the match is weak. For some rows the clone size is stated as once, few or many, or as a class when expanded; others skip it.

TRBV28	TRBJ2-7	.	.	CASSLQGFLYEQYF	TGTGCCAGCAGTTTACAGGGCTTCCTCTACGAGCAGTACTTC
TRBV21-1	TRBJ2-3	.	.	CASLPPYRPCTDTQYF	TGTGCCAGCCTCCCCCCGTACAGGCCATGCACAGATACGCAGTATTTT
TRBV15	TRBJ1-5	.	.	CATSSRGGGSNQPQHF	TGTGCCACCAGCAGCCGGGGGGGCGGCAGCAATCAGCCCCAGCATTTT
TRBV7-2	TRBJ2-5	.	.	CASSIRQETQYF	TGTGCCAGCAGCATCCGCCAAGAGACCCAGTACTTC
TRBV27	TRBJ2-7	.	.	CASSGSSTYEQYF	TGTGCCAGCAGTGGATCAAGCACCTACGAGCAGTACTTC
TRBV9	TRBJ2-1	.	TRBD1	CASSDYIRDSYNEQFF	TGTGCCAGCAGTGACTACATCCGGGACAGTTACAATGAGCAGTTCTTC
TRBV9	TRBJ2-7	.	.	CASSPRDNYEQYF	TGTGCCAGCAGCCCCCGAGACAACTACGAGCAGTACTTC
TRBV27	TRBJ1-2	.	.	CASSFGQTYGYTF	TGTGCCAGCAGTTTTGGACAGACCTATGGCTACACCTTC
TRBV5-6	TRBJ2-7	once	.	CASSSISYEQYF	TGTGCCAGCAGCTCAATTTCTTACGAGCAGTACTTC
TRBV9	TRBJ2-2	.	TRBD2	CASSPQTSGREYTGELFF	TGTGCCAGCAGCCCCCAGACTAGCGGGAGGGAGTACACCGGGGAGCTGTTTTTT
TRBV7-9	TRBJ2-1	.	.	CASSRRDLYNEQFF	TGTGCCAGCAGCCGCCGGGACTTGTACAATGAGCAGTTCTTC
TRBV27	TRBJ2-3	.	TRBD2	CASSPSLNGVLAGPTDTQYF	TGTGCCAGCAGTCCATCCCTTAATGGGGTTCTAGCGGGCCCCACAGATACGCAGTATTTT
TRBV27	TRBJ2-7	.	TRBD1	CASSDRAPYEQYF	TGTGCCAGCAGTGACAGGGCGCCCTACGAGCAGTACTTC
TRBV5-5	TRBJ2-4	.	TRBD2	CASSLLLAGQNIQYF	TGTGCCAGCAGCTTATTACTAGCGGGACAAAACATTCAGTACTTC
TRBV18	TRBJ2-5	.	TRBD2	CASSKDPVSGRYQETQYF	TGTGCCAGCTCAAAGGACCCAGTAAGCGGGAGGTACCAAGAGACCCAGTACTTC
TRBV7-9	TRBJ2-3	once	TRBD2	CASSFQREKADTQYF	TGTGCCAGCAGCTTCCAGCGGGAGAAAGCAGATACGCAGTATTTT
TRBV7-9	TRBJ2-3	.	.	CASSLEGTFTDTQYF	TGTGCCAGCAGCTTAGAGGGGACTTTTACAGATACGCAGTATTTT
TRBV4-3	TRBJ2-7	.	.	CASSQDHTSRQDEQYF	TGCGCCAGCAGCCAAGATCACACTAGCCGACAGGACGAGCAGTACTTC
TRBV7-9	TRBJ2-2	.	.	CASSSLGHRVYTGELFF	TGTGCCAGCAGCTCACTAGGGCACAGGGTGTACACCGGGGAGCTGTTTTTT
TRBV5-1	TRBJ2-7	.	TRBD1	CASSLLAFPDMSTGGDYEQYF	TGCGCCAGCAGCTTGTTGGCTTTTCCCGACATGTCGACAGGGGGCGATTACGAGCAGTACTTC
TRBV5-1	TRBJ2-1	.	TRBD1	CASSGSGTGSISYNEQFF	TGCGCCAGCAGCGGGTCCGGGACAGGGTCCATATCCTACAATGAGCAGTTCTTC
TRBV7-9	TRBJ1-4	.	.	CASQNTDEGEKLFF	TGTGCCAGCCAGAACACGGATGAAGGTGAAAAACTGTTTTTT
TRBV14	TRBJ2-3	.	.	CASSHLLGGADTQYF	TGTGCCAGCAGCCACCTACTAGGCGGGGCAGATACGCAGTATTTT
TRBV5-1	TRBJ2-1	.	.	CASSFPGLNNEQFF	TGCGCCAGCAGCTTTCCGGGACTGAATAATGAGCAGTTCTTC
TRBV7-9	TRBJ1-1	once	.	CASSGEATEAFF	TGTGCCAGCTCGGGGGAGGCCACTGAAGCTTTCTTT
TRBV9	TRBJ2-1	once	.	CASSVRTGAGYNEQFF	TGTGCCAGCAGCGTACGGACAGGAGCGGGCTACAATGAGCAGTTCTTC
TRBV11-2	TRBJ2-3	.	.	CASGEPTDTQYF	TGTGCCAGCGGGGAACCCACAGATACGCAGTATTTT
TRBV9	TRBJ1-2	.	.	CASSGPGYTF	TGTGCCAGCAGCGGCCCAGGCTACACCTTC
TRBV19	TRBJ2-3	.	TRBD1	CASSIQGAPYTDTQYF	TGTGCCAGTAGTATCCAGGGGGCTCCTTACACAGATACGCAGTATTTT
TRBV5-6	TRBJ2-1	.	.	CASSLNRAYNEQFF	TGTGCCAGCAGCTTGAACAGGGCCTACAATGAGCAGTTCTTC
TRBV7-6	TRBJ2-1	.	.	CASSLAARGNEQFF	TGTGCCAGCAGCTTAGCGGCTAGAGGGAATGAGCAGTTCTTC
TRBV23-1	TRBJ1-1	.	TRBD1	CASSQSSTGDLNTEAFF	TGCGCCAGCAGTCAATCGTCGACAGGGGACCTGAACACTGAAGCTTTCTTT
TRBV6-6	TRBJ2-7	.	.	CASWKMGYEQYF	TGTGCCAGTTGGAAGATGGGTTACGAGCAGTACTTC
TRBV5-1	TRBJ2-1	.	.	CASSFTVYYNEQFF	TGCGCCAGCAGCTTCACAGTATATTACAATGAGCAGTTCTTC
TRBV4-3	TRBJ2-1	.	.	CASSQQPSASYNEQFF	TGCGCCAGCAGCCAACAACCTAGCGCCTCCTACAATGAGCAGTTCTTC
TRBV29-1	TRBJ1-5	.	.	CSVGRDNQPQHF	TGCAGCGTGGGGAGGGACAATCAGCCCCAGCATTTT
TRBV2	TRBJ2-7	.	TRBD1	CASSDNRDRGYEQYF	TGTGCCAGCAGTGACAACCGGGACAGGGGGTACGAGCAGTACTTC
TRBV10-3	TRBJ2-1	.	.	CAISESMVVGEYEQFF	TGTGCCATCAGTGAGTCTATGGTGGTGGGCGAGTATGAGCAGTTCTTC
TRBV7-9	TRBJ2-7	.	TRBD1	CASSDRDRAILWQYF	TGTGCCAGCAGCGACCGGGACAGGGCTATTTTATGGCAGTACTTC
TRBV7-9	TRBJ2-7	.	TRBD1	CASTGTGVREQYF	TGTGCCAGCACCGGGACAGGGGTACGCGAGCAGTACTTC
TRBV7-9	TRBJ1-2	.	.	CASSYWGHQNLYGYTF	TGTGCCAGCAGCTACTGGGGCCATCAAAACCTCTATGGCTACACCTTC
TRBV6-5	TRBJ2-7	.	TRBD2	CASSYGFGGRAYEQYF	TGTGCCAGCAGTTACGGCTTTGGCGGGAGGGCCTACGAGCAGTACTTC
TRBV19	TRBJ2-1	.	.	CASSPMGFAYNEQFF	TGTGCCAGTAGCCCCATGGGATTCGCCTACAATGAGCAGTTCTTC
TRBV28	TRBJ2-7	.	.	CASSLLNEQYF	TGTGCCAGCAGTTTATTAAACGAGCAGTACTTC
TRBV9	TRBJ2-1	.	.	CASSVGGEQFF	TGTGCCAGCAGCGTAGGAGGGGAGCAGTTCTTC
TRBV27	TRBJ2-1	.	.	CASSLYQSSVHEQFF	TGTGCCAGCAGTTTGTACCAAAGTTCGGTACATGAGCAGTTCTTC
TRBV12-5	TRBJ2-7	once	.	CASGLVLGDEQYF	TGTGCTAGTGGTTTGGTACTAGGCGACGAGCAGTACTTC
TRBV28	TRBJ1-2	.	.	CASIGRVWGNYGYTF	TGTGCCAGCATTGGCAGGGTGTGGGGAAACTATGGCTACACCTTC